This TCR beta chain was sequenced during a study of T cells in Graves' hyperthyroidism and ophthalmopathy. Study-level points and caveats: Most thyroid clonotypes with frequency above 0.001 were detected in blood.

The TCR beta CDR3 regions underwent amplification using RNA transcripts as the source. The primer set for the first-round RT-PCR of the TCR CDR3 was HTBI. TCRdb recomputed calls from the multiplex PCR reads with MiXCR, one row per CDR3 protein. The data contain a few hundred thousand distinct CDR3 sequences, around 16% of them singletons. Germline CDR1 reads SGHTA; CDR2 reads FQGNSA. Unmatched junction bases numbered 16, after V lost 5 bases and J lost 8 bases. The CDR3 covers 17 residues. Comment on this clonotype: Its cognate antigen is unknown. A much bigger clone sits one base away, suggesting this may be a read error.

The chain uses TRBV7-2 and TRBJ2-1; 9 positions agree with TRBD1. The TCR was taken from a woman aged 18-29 years with Graves' hyperthyroidism that later progressed to Graves' ophthalmopathy. Sequencing input: blood. CDR3 region: CASSIRAGTGNWDEQFF. The CDR3 region has the DNA TGTGCCAGCAGCATCAGGGCTGGGACAGGGAATTGGGATGAGCAGTTCTTC.